Listed here is a single TCR beta chain. These data belong to a study of CXCR3-negative and CXCR3-positive naive CD8 T cells. With UMI labels, 5' RACE was used to prepare the TRB cDNA libraries. TCRdb reprocessed the 5' RACE reads, with one entry per CDR3 protein and no DNA. The sample has under 50,000 distinct CDR3 sequences, and its top ten clones hold 2% to 2.5%. Specimen: naive CXCR3- CD8+ T cells from blood. Stated subset: CD45RO-CCR7+CD27+CD95- naive CD8+ T cells lacking CXCR3 (TNR3-). This TCR derives from a human donor in good health. Some clones in this sample may be carry-over from other donors' samples.

This chain's CDR3 is CSAPTRLAGTVEQYF. This chain joins TRBV20-1 and TRBJ2-7; the TCRdb call, TRBD2, lacks DNA for checking. CDR1 and CDR2 from the germline V gene are DFQATT and SNEGSKA (reference sequence). The CDR3 covers 15 residues.